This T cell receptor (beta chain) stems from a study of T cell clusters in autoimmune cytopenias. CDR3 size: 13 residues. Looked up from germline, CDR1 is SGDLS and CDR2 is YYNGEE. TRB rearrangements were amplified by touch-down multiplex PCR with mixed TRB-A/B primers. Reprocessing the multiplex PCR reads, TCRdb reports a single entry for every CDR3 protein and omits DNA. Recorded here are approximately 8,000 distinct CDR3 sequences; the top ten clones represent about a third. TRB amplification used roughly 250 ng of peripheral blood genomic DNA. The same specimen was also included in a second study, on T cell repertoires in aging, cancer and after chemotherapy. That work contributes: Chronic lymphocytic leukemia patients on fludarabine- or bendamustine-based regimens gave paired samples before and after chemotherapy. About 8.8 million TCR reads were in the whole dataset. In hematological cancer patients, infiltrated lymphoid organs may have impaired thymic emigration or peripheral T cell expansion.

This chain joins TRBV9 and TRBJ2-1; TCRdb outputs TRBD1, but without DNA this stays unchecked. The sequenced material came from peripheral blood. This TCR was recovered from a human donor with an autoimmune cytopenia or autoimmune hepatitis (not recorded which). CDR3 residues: CASSERTGGEQFF.